The entry below describes one TCR beta chain. The data were taken from a study of preoperative IRX-2 immunotherapy in early breast cancer. Sequencing used immunoSEQ multiplex PCR; TCRdb keeps in-frame clones, though not all of them. The sample holds about 98,000 clones, 86% seen once. Treatment: preoperative locoregional IRX-2 cytokine immunotherapy. Samples came from a phase Ib trial of preoperative locoregional IRX-2 cytokine immunotherapy. CDR1 and CDR2 from the germline V gene are MNHGY and SAAAGT. V lost 4 bases to trimming and J lost 5 bases, with 18 bases between them. CDR3 size: 15 residues. The sequencing here drew on tumor tissue, taken after IRX-2 immunotherapy. This sequence joins TRBV6-8 and TRBJ2-7; D perhaps matches TRBD1 (6 bases). The receptor's source is a human donor with breast cancer. Written as DNA, the CDR3 is TGTGCCAGCAGTTCGTACAGGGTCGGGACCGACGAGCAGTACTTC. Amino acids: CASSSYRVGTDEQYF.